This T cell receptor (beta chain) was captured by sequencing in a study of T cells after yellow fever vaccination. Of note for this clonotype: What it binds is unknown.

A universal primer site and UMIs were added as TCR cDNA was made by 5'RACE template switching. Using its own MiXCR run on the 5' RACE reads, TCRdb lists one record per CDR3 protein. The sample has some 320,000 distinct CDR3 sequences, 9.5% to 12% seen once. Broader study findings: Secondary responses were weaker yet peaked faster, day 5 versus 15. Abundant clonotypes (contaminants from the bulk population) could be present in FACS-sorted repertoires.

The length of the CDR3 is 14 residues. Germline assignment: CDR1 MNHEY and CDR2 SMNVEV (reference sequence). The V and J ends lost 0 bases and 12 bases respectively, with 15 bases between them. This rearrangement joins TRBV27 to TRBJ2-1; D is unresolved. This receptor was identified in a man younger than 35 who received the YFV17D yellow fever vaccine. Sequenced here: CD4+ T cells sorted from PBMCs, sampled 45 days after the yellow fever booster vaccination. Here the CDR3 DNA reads TGTGCCAGCAGTTTATCGGGTTTGGTAAGCAGGCAGTTCTTC. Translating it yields CASSLSGLVSRQFF.